These 27 T cell receptor beta chains were all obtained from the same sample, sequenced in a study of spatial heterogeneity in lung cancer. One entry per CDR3 protein results from TCRdb running MiXCR on the 5' RACE reads. Among tens of thousands of distinct CDR3 sequences listed, roughly 12% were seen once. Time point: sample taken at primary tumor resection. Whole RNA was taken from tumor, nontumor lung or frozen PBMC; it was then sequenced unsorted. Sequences were derived from PBMCs, sampled at surgery. All receptors derive from a male donor with early-stage non-small cell lung cancer.

This clonotype has more than one count but fewer than ten. The chain links TRBV12-3 or TRBV12-4 to TRBJ2-5; 8 nucleotides line up with TRBD2. The CDR3 loop spans 14 amino acids. The J segment lost 5 bases and the V segment lost 5 bases, leaving 7 bases of the junction unmatched. The DNA of the CDR3 is TGTGCCAGCAGTCCCGGGACTAGTAAGGAGACCCAGTACTTC. It encodes CASSPGTSKETQYF.

The chain couples TRBV20-1 to TRBJ2-3; D is unclear. With 6 bases removed from V and 0 bases from J, the gap between germline ends came to 4 bases. The CDR3 runs to 11 residues. Per germline, CDR1 DFQATT and CDR2 SNEGSKA (reference sequence). The CDR3 sequence is CSAASTDTQYF. The CDR3, as DNA: TGCAGTGCGGCGAGCACAGATACGCAGTATTTT.

V gene TRBV18 combines with J gene TRBJ2-1, with 13 positions matching TRBD2. The V gene end was trimmed by 4 bases and the J gene end by 0 bases; junction bases not matched to a gene: 6. From germline, CDR1 is KGHSH and CDR2 LQKENI. This CDR3 has 18 residues. The CDR3 sequence: CASSRGLAGSSSYNEQFF. The CDR3 DNA reads as TGTGCCAGCTCACGGGGACTAGCGGGGAGCAGCTCCTACAATGAGCAGTTCTTC.

This clonotype has only a few counts. The chain links TRBV20-1 to TRBJ2-3, with 7 bases aligning to TRBD2. The CDR3 totals 16 residues. V gave up 3 bases and J gave up 6 bases; unmatched junction bases: 15. Germline assignment: CDR1 DFQATT and CDR2 SNEGSKA (reference sequence). The CDR3 reads CSASPRSGLVGDTQYF. The CDR3 region has the DNA TGCAGTGCTAGTCCCCGTAGCGGGCTAGTGGGTGATACGCAGTATTTT.

This clonotype has at least ten counts. The chain has TRBV10-3 and TRBJ2-3; 10 nucleotides match TRBD2. The CDR3 is made up of 14 amino acids. Trimming at V came to 10 bases and at J to 3 bases, leaving 7 bases not matched to a gene. Germline V lookup: CDR1 ENHRY, CDR2 SYGVKD. The CDR3 loop reads CANSLAGLTDTQYF. The CDR3 DNA follows: TGTGCCAACTCACTAGCGGGGCTTACAGATACGCAGTATTTT.

The V and J genes are TRBV3-1 and TRBJ2-2; D remains unclear. The germline gives CDR1 LGHDT, CDR2 YNNKEL (reference sequence). Trimming left V 4 bases short and J 4 bases short, with 13 bases between. The CDR3 sequence is 15 residues long. Written as DNA, the CDR3 is TGTGCCAGCAGCCCCCATGTAGGTAGCACCGGGGAGCTGTTTTTT. Its protein is CASSPHVGSTGELFF.

This clonotype came up many times. This chain links TRBV15 with TRBJ1-2; D is unresolved. The CDR3 length is 16 residues. CDR1 LNHNV and CDR2 YYDKDF come from the germline V gene (reference sequence). Trimming took off 0 bases at V and 2 bases at J, with 13 bases between the two ends. The CDR3 nucleotides are TGTGCCACCAGCAGAGATCTGGCAGGAGGGAACTATGGCTACACCTTC. Translated, it gives CATSRDLAGGNYGYTF.

The chain couples TRBV20-1 to TRBJ1-1, with D maybe TRBD1 (5 bases). The CDR3 covers 11 residues. CDR1 and CDR2 from the germline V gene are DFQATT and SNEGSKA (reference sequence). The ends were cut back, 6 bases at V and 4 bases at J, with 9 bases in the middle. CDR3 protein: CSAEGLTEAFF. CDR3 coding DNA: TGCAGTGCCGAGGGGCTCACTGAAGCTTTCTTT.

This clonotype was counted at least ten times. V is TRBV11-1 and J is TRBJ2-1; D is unresolved. V dropped 1 base and J dropped 3 bases, with 10 bases sitting between them. CDR3 length: 15 residues. In germline, CDR1 is SGHAT, CDR2 FQDESV (reference sequence). The CDR3 region is CASSLGQAIYNEQFF. CDR3 sequence (DNA): TGTGCCAGCAGCTTAGGGCAAGCCATCTACAATGAGCAGTTCTTC.

The chain has TRBV6-2 or TRBV6-3 and TRBJ1-1, with unresolved D. The germline gives CDR1 MNHEY, CDR2 SVGEGT. The CDR3 sequence is 12 residues long. V lost 6 bases, J lost 8 bases, and 13 bases lay in between. The CDR3 protein is CASRGGRREAFF. The CDR3 nucleotides read TGTGCCAGCAGGGGTGGCAGACGCGAAGCTTTCTTT.

V gene TRBV7-2 combines with J gene TRBJ2-1; D unclear. The V gene's germline CDR1 is SGHTA and CDR2 FQGNSA. This CDR3 comprises 14 residues. V dropped 1 base and J dropped 4 bases, with 8 bases sitting between them. CDR3 protein: CASSLGSDYNEQFF. As DNA, the CDR3 is TGTGCCAGCAGCTTAGGAAGCGATTACAATGAGCAGTTCTTC.

This clonotype came up a few times. The chain recombines TRBV5-1 with TRBJ1-1; possibly TRBD1 for D (5 bases). The CDR3 totals 15 residues. Germline CDR1 SGHRS, CDR2 YFSETQ. V lost 3 bases, J lost 0 bases, and 12 bases lay in between. In DNA, the CDR3 is TGCGCCAGCAGCTCAGCGACAGCACTGAACACTGAAGCTTTCTTT. It is translated as CASSSATALNTEAFF.

This clonotype came up many times. The V gene is TRBV5-1, the J gene TRBJ2-5; D is uncertain. In germline, CDR1 is SGHRS, CDR2 YFSETQ. Trimming pared 4 bases from V and 6 bases from J, leaving 13 bases between. This CDR3 comprises 13 residues. The CDR3: CASSPETFQTQYF. As DNA, the CDR3 is TGCGCCAGCAGCCCCGAGACGTTTCAGACCCAGTACTTC.

This clonotype was recorded a few times. This chain joins TRBV4-3 and TRBJ2-3; D is uncertain. CDR3 length equals 14 residues. Per the germline V gene, CDR1 is LGHNA and CDR2 is YSLEER. The V end lost 1 base, the J end lost 4 bases, and 9 bases lay between the germline ends. Here the CDR3 reads CASSQASSPDTQYF. The DNA for the CDR3 is TGCGCCAGCAGCCAAGCCAGCAGTCCAGATACGCAGTATTTT.

CDR3 DNA sequence: TGTGCTAGTGGTTTAGACGGGGCCTCTGGGGCCAACGTCCTGACTTTC. Protein sequence: CASGLDGASGANVLTF. The chain joins TRBV12-5 to TRBJ2-6, with D possibly called TRBD1 or TRBD2 (5 bases each). This CDR3 region has 16 residues. The germline CDR1 and CDR2 sequences are LGHNT and FRNRAP. The V and J ends lost 3 bases and 0 bases respectively, with 9 bases between them.

This chain joins TRBV7-9 and TRBJ2-3; unclear D gene. This CDR3 is 14 amino acids long. Germline V gives CDR1 SEHNR, CDR2 FQNEAQ (reference sequence). The V gene lost 1 base and the J gene lost 4 bases, with 9 bases spanning the gap. The CDR3 sequence: CASSLGWRSDTQYF. CDR3 bases: TGTGCCAGCAGCTTAGGTTGGAGATCAGATACGCAGTATTTT.

This clonotype was observed a few times. The V gene is TRBV28, the J gene TRBJ1-4; D remains ambiguous. The CDR3 totals 16 residues. Trimming took off 3 bases at V and 6 bases at J, with 17 bases between the two ends. Germline loops: CDR1 MDHEN, CDR2 SYDVKM. The CDR3 nucleotides are TGTGCCAGCAGTTTTGAATACTCGAGCTTTTATGAAAAACTGTTTTTT. Translating gives CASSFEYSSFYEKLFF.

This clonotype has more than one count but fewer than ten. The CDR3 here is CASSQDQRTATGNTIYF. DNA of the CDR3: TGCGCCAGCAGCCAAGATCAGAGGACGGCTACTGGAAACACCATATATTTT. The rearrangement links TRBV4-3 to TRBJ1-3; D unclear. V gave up 0 bases and J gave up 2 bases, with 14 bases separating them. The germline V gene has CDR1 LGHNA and CDR2 YSLEER. This CDR3 spans 17 amino acids.

The table lists this clonotype with many counts. CDR3 nucleotides: TGCGCCAGCAGCTTGGCCGTGGGCAGGGGACCTGAAGCTTTCTTT. Its translation is CASSLAVGRGPEAFF. This chain links TRBV5-1 with TRBJ1-1; a possible D gene is TRBD1 (6 bases). Germline V gene sequence: CDR1 SGHRS, CDR2 YFSETQ. V lost 0 bases and J 6 bases, leaving 15 bases between the germline ends. The CDR3 extends over 15 amino acids.

This chain uses TRBV5-1 with TRBJ1-2; D not certain. The CDR3 loop spans 14 amino acids. Germline lookup yields CDR1 SGHRS and CDR2 YFSETQ. V was trimmed by 2 bases and J by 0 bases, leaving 8 bases between them. CDR3 amino acids: CASSLDGTNYGYTF. The DNA of the CDR3 is TGCGCCAGCAGCTTAGACGGAACTAACTATGGCTACACCTTC. The full variable domain, its missing parts supplied by reference TRBV5-1 and TRBJ1-2, is KAGVTQTPRYLIKTRGQQVTLSCSPISGHRSVSWYQQTPGQGLQFLFEYFSETQRNKGNFPGRFSGRQFSNSRSEMNVSTLELGDSALYLCASSLDGTNYGYTFGSGTRLTVV.

The genes are TRBV29-1 and TRBJ1-5; D uncertain. The V and J ends lost 4 bases and 3 bases respectively, with 10 bases between them. CDR1 and CDR2 from the germline V gene are SQVTM and ANQGSEA. The CDR3 has 13 amino acids. CDR3 amino acids: CSVAANLNQPQHF. The DNA of the CDR3 is TGCAGCGTTGCGGCGAACCTCAATCAGCCCCAGCATTTT. Complete variable domain (other parts from reference TRBV29-1 and TRBJ1-5): SAVISQKPSRDICQRGTSLTIQCQVDSQVTMMFWYRQQPGQSLTLIATANQGSEATYESGFVIDKFPISRPNLTFSTLTVSNMSPEDSSIYLCSVAANLNQPQHFGDGTRLSIL.

Only a few counts were recorded for this clonotype. The V and J genes are TRBV30 and TRBJ1-1; 8 positions agree with TRBD1. In germline, CDR1 is GTSNPN, CDR2 SVGIG (reference sequence). V trimming: 5 bases; J trimming: 5 bases; junction bases outside the gene matches: 10. CDR3 length equals 14 residues. CDR3 coding DNA: TGTGCCTGGCAGAAGAGGACAGGGAGGACTGAAGCTTTCTTT. Translating gives CAWQKRTGRTEAFF.

This clonotype was detected only a few times. The chain links TRBV7-9 to TRBJ2-1, with TRBD2 identical over 7 bases. Germline trimming cut 7 bases from V and 8 bases from J; bases unmatched to any gene: 2. Germline CDR1 and CDR2: SEHNR and FQNEAQ (reference sequence). CDR3 length equals 11 residues. CDR3 region: CASMTSHEQFF. The CDR3 bases are TGTGCCAGCATGACTAGCCATGAGCAGTTCTTC.

This clonotype turned up a few times. The chain couples TRBV6-2 or TRBV6-3 to TRBJ2-3, with 7 bases lining up with TRBD1. Per germline, CDR1 MNHEY and CDR2 SVGEGT. The CDR3 runs to 14 residues. J was trimmed by 0 bases and V by 5 bases; bases with no gene match: 2. CDR3 amino acids: CASSRQGSTDTQYF. The CDR3 DNA reads as TGTGCCAGCAGTAGACAGGGTAGCACAGATACGCAGTATTTT.

Ten or more counts support this clonotype. The V and J genes are TRBV28 and TRBJ1-1; perhaps TRBD1 as D (5 bases). V was shortened by 7 bases and J by 0 bases, with 9 bases between the two germline ends. Per the germline V gene, CDR1 is MDHEN and CDR2 is SYDVKM. This CDR3 is built from 13 residues. The CDR3 bases are TGTGCCAGCACTGGGGCTATGAACACTGAAGCTTTCTTT. Translated, it gives CASTGAMNTEAFF.

This clonotype was seen more than once but under ten times. This sequence joins TRBV20-1 and TRBJ2-7, with 14 bases matching TRBD2. Germline V gene lookup returns CDR1 DFQATT and CDR2 SNEGSKA (reference sequence). Trimming took 5 bases from V and 0 from J; bases not matched to a gene: 6. The length of the CDR3 is 16 residues. CDR3 sequence: CSAYGTSGRLSYEQYF. In nucleotides, the CDR3 is TGCAGTGCTTACGGGACTAGCGGGAGACTCTCCTACGAGCAGTACTTC.

The chain links TRBV5-4 to TRBJ2-7; weak D call: TRBD2 (6 bases). CDR1 is SGHNT and CDR2 is YYREEE in the germline V gene (reference sequence). This CDR3 region has 16 residues. Trimming removed 4 bases at V and 3 bases at J, with 20 bases between. CDR3 in amino acids: CASSPQAGGNRYEQYF. The CDR3, as DNA: TGTGCCAGCAGCCCCCAGGCCGGCGGGAACCGCTACGAGCAGTACTTC. The full variable domain, with the rest looked up from reference TRBV5-4 and TRBJ2-7, is ETGVTQSPTHLIKTRGQQVTLRCSSQSGHNTVSWYQQALGQGPQFIFQYYREEENGRGNFPPRFSGLQFPNYSSELNVNALELDDSALYLCASSPQAGGNRYEQYFGPGTRLTVT.